Listed below are T cell receptor beta chains from one sample, sequenced in a study of OX40 agonist ivuxolimab in advanced cancers. Sequenced by immunoSEQ multiplex PCR; TCRdb stores in-frame clones only, minus some. Among about 15,000 clones listed, 60% to 80% were seen once. Sequenced here: CD4+ or CD8+ T cells sorted from blood, sampled in a trial of the OX40 agonist ivuxolimab. The receptors originated from an adult with an advanced solid tumor such as melanoma, head and neck, liver or kidney cancer. The CDR3 runs from the conserved cysteine through the conserved F or W. Fields, in order: CDR3 length, clone size, V gene, D gene, J gene, CDR3 protein, CDR3 DNA. D genes are given only for firm matches. Not all rows give a size; the values are once, few, many and, for expanded clones, a class.

len: 15
abundance: NA
v_gene: TRBV19
d_gene: TRBD2
j_gene: TRBJ2-1
CDR3aa: CASSILSGSGNEQFF
CDR3nt: TGTGCCAGTAGTATCCTTAGCGGGAGTGGGAATGAGCAGTTCTTC

len: 16
abundance: NA
v_gene: TRBV27
d_gene: NA
j_gene: TRBJ1-5
CDR3aa: CASSLSGRDGNQPQHF
CDR3nt: TGTGCCAGCAGTTTATCGGGGAGGGATGGCAATCAGCCCCAGCATTTT

len: 11
abundance: NA
v_gene: TRBV5-5
d_gene: NA
j_gene: TRBJ2-5
CDR3aa: CASSLYNLQYF
CDR3nt: TGTGCCAGCAGCTTGTACAACCTACAGTACTTC

len: 12
abundance: NA
v_gene: TRBV13
d_gene: NA
j_gene: TRBJ2-1
CDR3aa: CASSSRSNEQFF
CDR3nt: TGTGCCAGCAGCTCCCGTTCGAATGAGCAGTTCTTC

len: 14
abundance: once
v_gene: TRBV7-2
d_gene: NA
j_gene: TRBJ1-2
CDR3aa: CASTLGGQIYGYTF
CDR3nt: TGTGCCAGCACCCTAGGGGGGCAGATATATGGCTACACCTTC

len: 12
abundance: NA
v_gene: TRBV5-5
d_gene: NA
j_gene: TRBJ2-7
CDR3aa: CASTRTSYEQYF
CDR3nt: TGTGCCAGCACGAGGACGTCCTACGAGCAGTACTTC

len: 15
abundance: NA
v_gene: TRBV18
d_gene: TRBD1
j_gene: TRBJ1-1
CDR3aa: CASSLGQEGNTEAFF
CDR3nt: TGTGCCAGCTCACTCGGACAGGAGGGGAACACTGAAGCTTTCTTT

len: 16
abundance: NA
v_gene: TRBV28
d_gene: NA
j_gene: TRBJ1-2
CDR3aa: CASSYPRDTDNYGYTF
CDR3nt: TGTGCCAGCAGCTACCCCCGGGACACCGACAACTATGGCTACACCTTC

len: 14
abundance: NA
v_gene: TRBV7-3
d_gene: NA
j_gene: TRBJ2-7
CDR3aa: CASSAGLPGLEQYF
CDR3nt: TGTGCCAGCAGCGCGGGACTCCCGGGACTCGAGCAGTACTTC

len: 16
abundance: NA
v_gene: TRBV9
d_gene: NA
j_gene: TRBJ2-2
CDR3aa: CASSVGRNANTGELFF
CDR3nt: TGTGCCAGCAGCGTAGGCAGAAACGCGAACACCGGGGAGCTGTTTTTT

len: 12
abundance: NA
v_gene: TRBV27
d_gene: NA
j_gene: TRBJ2-1
CDR3aa: CASRRGYNEQFF
CDR3nt: TGTGCCAGCAGGAGGGGCTACAATGAGCAGTTCTTC

len: 15
abundance: NA
v_gene: TRBV7-9
d_gene: NA
j_gene: TRBJ1-2
CDR3aa: CASSPPGVPKYGYTF
CDR3nt: TGTGCCAGCAGCCCCCCCGGGGTCCCTAAGTATGGCTACACCTTC

len: 12
abundance: NA
v_gene: TRBV9
d_gene: NA
j_gene: TRBJ1-2
CDR3aa: CASSVLEGGYTF
CDR3nt: TGTGCCAGCAGCGTCTTGGAGGGTGGCTACACCTTC

len: 16
abundance: NA
v_gene: TRBV27
d_gene: TRBD2
j_gene: TRBJ2-5
CDR3aa: CASSHTRLAGFETQYF
CDR3nt: TGTGCCAGCAGTCACACCCGACTAGCGGGATTTGAGACCCAGTACTTC

len: 13
abundance: NA
v_gene: TRBV11-1
d_gene: TRBD2
j_gene: TRBJ2-7
CDR3aa: CASSHTSAYEQYF
CDR3nt: TGTGCCAGCAGCCATACTAGCGCCTACGAGCAGTACTTC

len: 12
abundance: NA
v_gene: TRBV25-1
d_gene: NA
j_gene: TRBJ1-2
CDR3aa: CASKTGYNGYTF
CDR3nt: TGTGCCAGCAAAACAGGGTATAATGGCTACACCTTC

len: 13
abundance: NA
v_gene: TRBV30
d_gene: NA
j_gene: TRBJ2-7
CDR3aa: CAWSAGVPLEQYF
CDR3nt: TGTGCCTGGAGTGCAGGGGTTCCCCTCGAGCAGTACTTC

len: 14
abundance: NA
v_gene: TRBV10-1
d_gene: NA
j_gene: TRBJ2-3
CDR3aa: CASSGPDTTDTQYF
CDR3nt: TGCGCCAGCAGCGGCCCGGACACCACAGATACGCAGTATTTT

len: 14
abundance: few
v_gene: TRBV5-6
d_gene: NA
j_gene: TRBJ1-1
CDR3aa: CASSFGGWNTEAFF
CDR3nt: TGTGCCAGCAGCTTTGGGGGGTGGAACACTGAAGCTTTCTTT

len: 15
abundance: NA
v_gene: TRBV7-6
d_gene: NA
j_gene: TRBJ2-7
CDR3aa: CASSLVQGVSYEQYF
CDR3nt: TGTGCCAGCAGCTTAGTCCAAGGTGTATCCTACGAGCAGTACTTC

len: 16
abundance: once
v_gene: TRBV5-1
d_gene: TRBD1
j_gene: TRBJ2-3
CDR3aa: CASSPRQGARTDTQYF
CDR3nt: TGCGCCAGCAGCCCGAGGCAGGGGGCAAGAACAGATACGCAGTATTTT

len: 13
abundance: few
v_gene: TRBV2
d_gene: NA
j_gene: TRBJ1-4
CDR3aa: CAEGRGSREKLFF
CDR3nt: TGTGCCGAGGGCCGTGGTAGCCGAGAAAAACTGTTTTTT

len: 11
abundance: once
v_gene: TRBV19
d_gene: NA
j_gene: TRBJ1-1
CDR3aa: CASSIVGEAFF
CDR3nt: TGTGCCAGTAGTATCGTCGGGGAAGCTTTCTTT

len: 15
abundance: NA
v_gene: TRBV15
d_gene: NA
j_gene: TRBJ2-1
CDR3aa: CATSRDILQGNEQFF
CDR3nt: TGTGCCACCAGCAGGGATATATTACAGGGCAATGAGCAGTTCTTC

len: 17
abundance: NA
v_gene: TRBV9
d_gene: NA
j_gene: TRBJ2-7
CDR3aa: CASSDNEGTDSPYEQYF
CDR3nt: TGTGCCAGCAGCGATAACGAGGGGACGGATAGCCCCTACGAGCAGTACTTC

len: 12
abundance: medium-sized
v_gene: TRBV30
d_gene: NA
j_gene: TRBJ1-4
CDR3aa: CAWMTTNEKLFF
CDR3nt: TGTGCCTGGATGACAACTAATGAAAAACTGTTTTTT

len: 13
abundance: NA
v_gene: TRBV28
d_gene: NA
j_gene: TRBJ1-2
CDR3aa: CAISLQLNYGYTF
CDR3nt: TGTGCCATCAGCCTTCAGCTGAACTATGGCTACACCTTC

len: 15
abundance: few
v_gene: TRBV7-3
d_gene: NA
j_gene: TRBJ1-1
CDR3aa: CASSLMNSLNTEAFF
CDR3nt: TGTGCCAGCAGCTTAATGAACAGCCTGAACACTGAAGCTTTCTTT

len: 14
abundance: NA
v_gene: TRBV2
d_gene: NA
j_gene: TRBJ2-1
CDR3aa: CASSRASSYNEQFF
CDR3nt: TGTGCCAGCAGCAGGGCGAGCTCCTACAATGAGCAGTTCTTC

len: 12
abundance: NA
v_gene: TRBV10-3
d_gene: TRBD1
j_gene: TRBJ1-1
CDR3aa: CAIRDSNTEAFF
CDR3nt: TGTGCCATTCGGGACAGCAACACTGAAGCTTTCTTT

len: 15
abundance: few
v_gene: TRBV6-1
d_gene: TRBD1
j_gene: TRBJ2-2
CDR3aa: CASSTGTGNTGELFF
CDR3nt: TGTGCCAGCAGCACCGGGACAGGGAACACCGGGGAGCTGTTTTTT

len: 14
abundance: NA
v_gene: TRBV5-1
d_gene: NA
j_gene: TRBJ1-2
CDR3aa: CASSLAYMDYGYTF
CDR3nt: TGCGCCAGCAGCTTGGCATACATGGACTATGGCTACACCTTC

len: 15
abundance: few
v_gene: TRBV29-1
d_gene: NA
j_gene: TRBJ2-7
CDR3aa: CSVGFGTPSSYEQYF
CDR3nt: TGCAGCGTTGGCTTCGGGACTCCAAGCTCCTACGAGCAGTACTTC

len: 12
abundance: NA
v_gene: TRBV7-9
d_gene: NA
j_gene: TRBJ1-1
CDR3aa: CASSLVNTEAFF
CDR3nt: TGTGCCAGCAGCTTAGTCAACACTGAAGCTTTCTTT

len: 13
abundance: NA
v_gene: TRBV29-1
d_gene: TRBD1
j_gene: TRBJ2-2
CDR3aa: CSVLQGVTGELFF
CDR3nt: TGCAGCGTGCTACAGGGGGTAACCGGGGAGCTGTTTTTT

len: 14
abundance: NA
v_gene: TRBV6-6
d_gene: TRBD1
j_gene: TRBJ1-1
CDR3aa: CASSLGTGMTEAFF
CDR3nt: TGTGCCAGCAGTTTGGGGACAGGGATGACTGAAGCTTTCTTT

len: 14
abundance: NA
v_gene: TRBV27
d_gene: NA
j_gene: TRBJ2-7
CDR3aa: CASSSALGPYEQYF
CDR3nt: TGTGCCAGCAGTTCGGCCCTCGGGCCCTACGAGCAGTACTTC

len: 13
abundance: NA
v_gene: TRBV6-5
d_gene: NA
j_gene: TRBJ1-2
CDR3aa: CASSYGPNYGYTF
CDR3nt: TGTGCCAGCAGTTACGGACCGAACTATGGCTACACCTTC

len: 16
abundance: NA
v_gene: TRBV5-1
d_gene: NA
j_gene: TRBJ2-7
CDR3aa: CASSTSEGEETTRQYF
CDR3nt: TGCGCCAGCAGCACTTCCGAAGGGGAGGAGACTACGAGGCAGTACTTC

len: 15
abundance: NA
v_gene: TRBV4-1
d_gene: TRBD2
j_gene: TRBJ2-7
CDR3aa: CASSQAGGTSYEQYF
CDR3nt: TGCGCCAGCAGCCAAGCGGGAGGGACTTCCTACGAGCAGTACTTC

len: 10
abundance: few
v_gene: TRBV19
d_gene: TRBD1
j_gene: TRBJ1-1
CDR3aa: CATRGDRVNF
CDR3nt: TGTGCCACTAGGGGGGACAGAGTAAATTTT

len: 15
abundance: NA
v_gene: TRBV4-1
d_gene: TRBD2
j_gene: TRBJ2-5
CDR3aa: CASSQVYGGQETQYF
CDR3nt: TGCGCCAGCAGCCAAGTCTACGGGGGGCAAGAGACCCAGTACTTC

len: 12
abundance: NA
v_gene: TRBV4-2
d_gene: NA
j_gene: TRBJ2-1
CDR3aa: CASSQVGGEQFF
CDR3nt: TGTGCCAGCAGCCAAGTGGGCGGTGAGCAGTTCTTC

len: 13
abundance: few
v_gene: TRBV19
d_gene: NA
j_gene: TRBJ2-7
CDR3aa: CASSKAGGYEQYF
CDR3nt: TGTGCCAGTAGTAAGGCCGGCGGGTACGAGCAGTACTTC

len: 14
abundance: NA
v_gene: TRBV6-5
d_gene: NA
j_gene: TRBJ1-1
CDR3aa: CASSYSLGGTEAFF
CDR3nt: TGTGCCAGCAGTTACTCATTAGGCGGCACTGAAGCTTTCTTT

len: 15
abundance: NA
v_gene: TRBV4-2
d_gene: NA
j_gene: TRBJ2-1
CDR3aa: CASSQVLADYNEQFF
CDR3nt: TGTGCCAGCAGCCAAGTATTGGCCGACTACAATGAGCAGTTCTTC

len: 14
abundance: NA
v_gene: TRBV2
d_gene: NA
j_gene: TRBJ1-1
CDR3aa: CASLPLQRNTEAFF
CDR3nt: TGTGCCAGTCTTCCCTTACAGCGTAACACTGAAGCTTTCTTT

len: 13
abundance: NA
v_gene: TRBV5-4
d_gene: TRBD1
j_gene: TRBJ2-7
CDR3aa: CASSWDRNYEQYF
CDR3nt: TGTGCCAGCAGCTGGGACAGGAACTACGAGCAGTACTTC

len: 12
abundance: NA
v_gene: TRBV10-2
d_gene: TRBD2
j_gene: TRBJ2-2
CDR3aa: CASGGDTGELFF
CDR3nt: TGCGCCAGCGGGGGGGACACCGGGGAGCTGTTTTTT

len: 14
abundance: NA
v_gene: TRBV4-1
d_gene: TRBD2
j_gene: TRBJ2-7
CDR3aa: CASSQGSGTYEQYF
CDR3nt: TGCGCCAGCAGCCAAGGAAGCGGGACCTACGAGCAGTACTTC

len: 12
abundance: many
v_gene: TRBV6-1
d_gene: NA
j_gene: TRBJ2-1
CDR3aa: CASTLSTNEQFF
CDR3nt: TGTGCCAGCACCCTTTCCACCAATGAGCAGTTCTTC

len: 15
abundance: medium-sized
v_gene: TRBV6-4
d_gene: TRBD1
j_gene: TRBJ1-2
CDR3aa: CASSDTGQALYGYTF
CDR3nt: TGTGCCAGCAGTGACACGGGACAGGCTCTCTATGGCTACACCTTC

len: 14
abundance: NA
v_gene: TRBV5-6
d_gene: NA
j_gene: TRBJ1-1
CDR3aa: CASSNSGVGTEAFF
CDR3nt: TGTGCCAGCAGCAATAGCGGGGTAGGGACTGAAGCTTTCTTT

len: 13
abundance: few
v_gene: TRBV19
d_gene: NA
j_gene: TRBJ2-2
CDR3aa: CASSIVFPGELFF
CDR3nt: TGTGCCAGTAGTATAGTTTTCCCCGGGGAGCTGTTTTTT

len: 13
abundance: NA
v_gene: TRBV15
d_gene: NA
j_gene: TRBJ1-1
CDR3aa: CATSRGTDTEAFF
CDR3nt: TGTGCCACCAGCAGAGGAACGGACACTGAAGCTTTCTTT

len: 16
abundance: NA
v_gene: TRBV5-4
d_gene: TRBD2
j_gene: TRBJ2-7
CDR3aa: CASSFGLAGVTYEQYF
CDR3nt: TGTGCCAGCAGCTTCGGACTAGCGGGAGTTACTTACGAGCAGTACTTC

len: 15
abundance: NA
v_gene: TRBV6-6
d_gene: TRBD2
j_gene: TRBJ2-1
CDR3aa: CASSYQAGAYNEQFF
CDR3nt: TGTGCCAGCAGTTACCAAGCGGGAGCCTACAATGAGCAGTTCTTC

len: 11
abundance: NA
v_gene: TRBV30
d_gene: NA
j_gene: TRBJ1-1
CDR3aa: CACRLNTEAFF
CDR3nt: TGTGCCTGCCGACTGAACACTGAAGCTTTCTTT

len: 13
abundance: NA
v_gene: TRBV6-5
d_gene: NA
j_gene: TRBJ1-2
CDR3aa: CASSHGTFYGYTF
CDR3nt: TGTGCCAGCAGCCACGGGACATTCTATGGCTACACCTTC

len: 15
abundance: NA
v_gene: TRBV9
d_gene: TRBD1
j_gene: TRBJ2-5
CDR3aa: CASSGTGGGQETQYF
CDR3nt: TGTGCCAGCAGCGGGACAGGGGGAGGGCAAGAGACCCAGTACTTC